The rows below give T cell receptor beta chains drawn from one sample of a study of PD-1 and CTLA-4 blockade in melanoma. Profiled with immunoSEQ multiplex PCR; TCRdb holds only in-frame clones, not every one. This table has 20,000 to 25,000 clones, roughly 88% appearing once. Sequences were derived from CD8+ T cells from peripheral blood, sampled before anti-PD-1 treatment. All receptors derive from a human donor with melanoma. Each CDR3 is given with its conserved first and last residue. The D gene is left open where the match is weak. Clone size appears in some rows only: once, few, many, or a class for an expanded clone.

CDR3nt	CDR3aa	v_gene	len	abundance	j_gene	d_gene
TGTGCCAGCAGCCGCGAGGGACAGGGGAGTAACACTGAAGCTTTCTTT	CASSREGQGSNTEAFF	TRBV11-2	16	NA	TRBJ1-1	TRBD1
TGTGCCAGCTCACCCCACACAGGGAGGAATCAGCCCCAGCATTTT	CASSPHTGRNQPQHF	TRBV18	15	NA	TRBJ1-5	NA
TGTGCCACCAGCAGAGTGGAAAGTCAGCCCCAGCATTTT	CATSRVESQPQHF	TRBV15	13	once	TRBJ1-5	NA
TGTGCCTACAAGGAGGGGGGAAAACTGTTTTTT	CAYKEGGKLFF	TRBV19	11	NA	TRBJ1-4	NA
TGTGCCAGCAGCCGGTGGGGGGGGGAGACCCAGTACTTC	CASSRWGGETQYF	TRBV5-4	13	NA	TRBJ2-5	TRBD2
TGTGCTAGTGCCTCGGGATCCACTGAAGCTTTCTTT	CASASGSTEAFF	TRBV12-5	12	NA	TRBJ1-1	NA
TGTGCCAGCAGTCCCTTTGGGGTAGCGGGGGGGGAAGAGACCCAGTACTTC	CASSPFGVAGGEETQYF	TRBV3-1/TRBV3-2	17	NA	TRBJ2-5	TRBD2
TGTGCCAGCAGCAAGCTCAGGGTACGCACAGATACGCAGTATTTT	CASSKLRVRTDTQYF	TRBV7-8	15	few	TRBJ2-3	NA
TGTGCCAGCAGTTACGGTGGCGGCTACTACAATGAGCAGTTCTTC	CASSYGGGYYNEQFF	TRBV6-5	15	NA	TRBJ2-1	NA
TGCGCCAGCAGCCAAGATACGAGGAGTCTGAACACTGAAGCTTTCTTT	CASSQDTRSLNTEAFF	TRBV4-1	16	NA	TRBJ1-1	NA
TGTGCCAGCAGTTACGGGGAGACAGGGGCTTCCTACGAGCAGTACTTC	CASSYGETGASYEQYF	TRBV6-5	16	NA	TRBJ2-7	TRBD1
TGCGCCAGCAGCTTAGGGACGGACAATTACGAGCAGTACTTC	CASSLGTDNYEQYF	TRBV5-1	14	NA	TRBJ2-7	NA
TGTGCCTGGAAACGTGGGGCCTCCTACGAGCAGTACTTC	CAWKRGASYEQYF	TRBV30	13	few	TRBJ2-7	NA
TGTGCCTGGGCTCCCACAGGACTTGAAGCTTTCTTT	CAWAPTGLEAFF	TRBV30	12	NA	TRBJ1-1	NA
TGTGCCAGCAGCCAAGAAGCCGGGGGGCTCTACCACGAGCAGTACTTC	CASSQEAGGLYHEQYF	TRBV4-2	16	NA	TRBJ2-7	NA
TGTGCCACCAGTGATCAGGGACGCGAGCAGTACTTC	CATSDQGREQYF	TRBV24-1	12	NA	TRBJ2-7	NA
TGTGCCAGCAGGTACTCGACAGGGTCGAGAACTGAAGCTTTCTTT	CASRYSTGSRTEAFF	TRBV28	15	NA	TRBJ1-1	TRBD1
TGTGCCAGTAGTGCAGGAGTGGGGCACTACGAGCAGTACTTC	CASSAGVGHYEQYF	TRBV19	14	NA	TRBJ2-7	NA
TGTGCCAGCAGTTTCGGGGGGATAGGGGCTGAAGCTTTCTTT	CASSFGGIGAEAFF	TRBV27	14	NA	TRBJ1-1	NA
TGTGCCAGCCGGGACACCCTGAACACTGAAGCTTTCTTT	CASRDTLNTEAFF	TRBV6-5	13	few	TRBJ1-1	NA
TGTGCCAGCAGGAAGGACGGGGGGGCCCATGAGCAGTTCTTC	CASRKDGGAHEQFF	TRBV6-6	14	NA	TRBJ2-1	TRBD2
TGTGCCAGCAGCTTAGAATCTCGCTTTGGGCAGGTTATTGGAACTAATGAAAAACTGTTTTTT	CASSLESRFGQVIGTNEKLFF	TRBV11-3	21	NA	TRBJ1-4	NA
TGTGCCAGCAGAACCGACAGGGCTTTTAACTATGGCTACACCTTC	CASRTDRAFNYGYTF	TRBV27	15	NA	TRBJ1-2	TRBD1
TGTGCCAGCAGCCAACAGGGGGCGATATCCGGGGAGCTGTTTTTT	CASSQQGAISGELFF	TRBV4-2	15	once	TRBJ2-2	TRBD1
TGTGCCAGCCGAGGCTGGATCACCGGGGAGCTGTTTTTT	CASRGWITGELFF	TRBV19	13	NA	TRBJ2-2	NA
TGTGCCTGGAGTGTACGAGGAGTTAATCAGCCCCAGCATTTT	CAWSVRGVNQPQHF	TRBV30	14	NA	TRBJ1-5	NA
TGTGCCAGCAGCCAAGACGAGGAGGGCCTTCCCCCCGACACTGAAGCTTTCTTT	CASSQDEEGLPPDTEAFF	TRBV3-1/TRBV3-2	18	NA	TRBJ1-1	NA
TGTGCCAGCAGCTCGGGACTAGCGGGGGTGGAGACCCAGTACTTC	CASSSGLAGVETQYF	TRBV9	15	NA	TRBJ2-5	TRBD2
TGTGCCAGCAGCCCCTTTTCGGGATCCAACTATGGCTACACCTTC	CASSPFSGSNYGYTF	TRBV11-2	15	few	TRBJ1-2	NA
TGTGCCAGCAGTTACTTAGGGGGGGGGACTGAAGCTTTCTTT	CASSYLGGGTEAFF	TRBV27	14	once	TRBJ1-1	NA
TGTGCCAGCAGCGTAGATGGGACAGGGGGCTCACCCCTCCACTTT	CASSVDGTGGSPLHF	TRBV9	15	NA	TRBJ1-6	TRBD1
TGTGCCAGCAGCCCCCGGGACCCCTACACTGAAGCTTTCTTT	CASSPRDPYTEAFF	TRBV7-9	14	NA	TRBJ1-1	NA
TGTGCCAGCAGTTTTAAAGCTGCGAACACCGGGGAGCTGTTTTTT	CASSFKAANTGELFF	TRBV27	15	NA	TRBJ2-2	NA
TGCAGCGTTGGAAGGGGCTACGAGCAGTACTTC	CSVGRGYEQYF	TRBV29-1	11	NA	TRBJ2-7	NA
TGTGCCAGCAGCCGCTGGACTAGCGGGGGTCCTAACACCGGGGAGCTGTTTTTT	CASSRWTSGGPNTGELFF	TRBV3-1/TRBV3-2	18	NA	TRBJ2-2	TRBD2
TGTGCCAGCAGTTCTACAGGGGTAAGGGGCGTCGAGCAGTACTTC	CASSSTGVRGVEQYF	TRBV27	15	NA	TRBJ2-7	TRBD1
TGTGCCAGCAGCCGGGCCGCCGCGGGTGATTCACCCCTCCACTTT	CASSRAAAGDSPLHF	TRBV27	15	NA	TRBJ1-6	NA
TGTGCCAGCAGCTTAGCCGCCGGGTCTGGCACTGAAGCTTTCTTT	CASSLAAGSGTEAFF	TRBV7-2	15	NA	TRBJ1-1	NA
TGTGCCAGCAGCTCGACGGACAGCGTGCCCTACAATGAGCAGTTCTTC	CASSSTDSVPYNEQFF	TRBV7-9	16	once	TRBJ2-1	NA
TGTGCCAGCAGCTTGTTTAACACTGAAGCTTTCTTT	CASSLFNTEAFF	TRBV5-5	12	once	TRBJ1-1	NA
TGTGCCAGCAGCAACCCGAGACAGGGTAGCTCCTACGAGCAGTACTTC	CASSNPRQGSSYEQYF	TRBV6-6	16	NA	TRBJ2-7	TRBD1
TGTGCCAGCGGCTCTCGGGACGCCCCAGATACGCAGTATTTT	CASGSRDAPDTQYF	TRBV13	14	NA	TRBJ2-3	NA
TGTGCCACCAGTGACCCGGACAGGGGGCAGACAGATACGCAGTATTTT	CATSDPDRGQTDTQYF	TRBV24-1	16	once	TRBJ2-3	TRBD1
TGTGCCAGCAGTTTATTGTCCGGCCTCCAAGAGACCCAGTACTTC	CASSLLSGLQETQYF	TRBV28	15	NA	TRBJ2-5	NA
TGTGCCAGCACCCCCTGGGGTCACTCCCCCTATGGCTACACCTTC	CASTPWGHSPYGYTF	TRBV27	15	NA	TRBJ1-2	NA
TGTGCCAGCAGCTTAATCGGGGGGGCCACTTCCTACGAGCAGTACTTC	CASSLIGGATSYEQYF	TRBV7-3	16	NA	TRBJ2-7	TRBD2
TGTGCCAGTAGTATGCTTCTCGGGGATTTGCCCCAGCATTTT	CASSMLLGDLPQHF	TRBV19	14	few	TRBJ1-5	NA
TGTGCCAGCAGTGACCTAGGAAATGAGCAGTTCTTC	CASSDLGNEQFF	TRBV2	12	NA	TRBJ2-1	NA